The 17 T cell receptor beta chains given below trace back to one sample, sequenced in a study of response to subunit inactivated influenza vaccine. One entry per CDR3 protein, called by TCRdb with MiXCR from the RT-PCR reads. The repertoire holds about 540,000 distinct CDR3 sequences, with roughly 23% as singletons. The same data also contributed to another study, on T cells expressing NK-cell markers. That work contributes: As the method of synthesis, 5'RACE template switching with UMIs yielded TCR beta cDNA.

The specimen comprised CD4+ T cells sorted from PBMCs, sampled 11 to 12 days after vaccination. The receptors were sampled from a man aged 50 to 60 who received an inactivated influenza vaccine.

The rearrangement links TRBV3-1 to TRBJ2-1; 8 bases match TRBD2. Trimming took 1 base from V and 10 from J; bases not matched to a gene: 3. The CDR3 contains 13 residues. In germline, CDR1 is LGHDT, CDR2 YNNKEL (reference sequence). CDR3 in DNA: TGTGCCAGCAGCCAAGGCGGGGGGTGGGAGCAGTTCTTC. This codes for CASSQGGGWEQFF.

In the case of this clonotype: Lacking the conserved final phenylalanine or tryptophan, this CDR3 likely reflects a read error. The DNA of the CDR3 is TGTGCCAGCAGCTCCGACACCTTGCTCCACTAT. Protein: CASSSDTLLHY. J is TRBJ1-6 and V is TRBV7-2; the D is unclear. Germline CDR1 SGHTA, CDR2 FQGNSA. CDR3 length: 11 amino acids. V lost 4 bases to trimming and J lost 16 bases, with 11 bases between them.

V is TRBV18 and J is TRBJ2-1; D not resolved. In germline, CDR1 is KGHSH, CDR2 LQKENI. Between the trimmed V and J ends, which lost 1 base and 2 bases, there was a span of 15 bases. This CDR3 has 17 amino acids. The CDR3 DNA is TGTGCCAGCTCACCACGAATGGCAGTATCACCCTACAATGAGCAGTTCTTC. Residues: CASSPRMAVSPYNEQFF.

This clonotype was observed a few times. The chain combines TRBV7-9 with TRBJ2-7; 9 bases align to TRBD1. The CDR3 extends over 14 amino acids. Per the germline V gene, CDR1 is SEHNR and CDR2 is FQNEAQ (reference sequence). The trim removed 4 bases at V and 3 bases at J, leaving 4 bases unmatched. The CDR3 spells CASSSDRGYYEQYF. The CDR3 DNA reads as TGTGCCAGCAGCTCGGACAGGGGTTACTACGAGCAGTACTTC.

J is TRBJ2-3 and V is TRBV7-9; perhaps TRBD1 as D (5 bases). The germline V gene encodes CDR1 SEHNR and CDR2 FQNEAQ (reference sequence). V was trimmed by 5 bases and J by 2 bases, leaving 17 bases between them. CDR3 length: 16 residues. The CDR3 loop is CASSDRGRRDTDTQYF. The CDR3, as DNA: TGTGCCAGCAGCGATAGGGGCAGAAGGGACACAGATACGCAGTATTTT. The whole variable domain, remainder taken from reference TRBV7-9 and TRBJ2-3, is DTGVSQNPRHKITKRGQNVTFRCDPISEHNRLYWYRQTLGQGPEFLTYFQNEAQLEKSRLLSDRFSAERPKGSFSTLEIQRTEQGDSAMYLCASSDRGRRDTDTQYFGPGTRLTVL.

The CDR3 reads CASSQDLMAGGYNEQFF. DNA for the CDR3: TGCGCCAGCAGCCAAGATCTGATGGCGGGGGGGTACAATGAGCAGTTCTTC. This chain joins TRBV4-3 and TRBJ2-1; TRBD2 matches 9 bases. Germline V gives CDR1 LGHNA, CDR2 YSLEER. The V and J ends lost 0 bases and 4 bases, in that order; junction bases with no gene match: 7. This CDR3 spans 17 amino acids.

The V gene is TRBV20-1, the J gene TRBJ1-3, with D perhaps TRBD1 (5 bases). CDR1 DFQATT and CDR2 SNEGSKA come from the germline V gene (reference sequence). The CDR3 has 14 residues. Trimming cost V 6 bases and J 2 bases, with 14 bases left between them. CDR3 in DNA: TGCAGTGCGCCGGGACCCCCGGCTGGAAACACCATATATTTT. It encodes CSAPGPPAGNTIYF.

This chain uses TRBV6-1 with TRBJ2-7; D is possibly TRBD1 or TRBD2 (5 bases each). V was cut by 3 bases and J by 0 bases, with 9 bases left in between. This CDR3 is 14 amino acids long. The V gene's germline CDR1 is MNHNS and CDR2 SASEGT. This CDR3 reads CASSDWDGSYEQYF. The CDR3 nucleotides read TGTGCCAGCAGTGACTGGGACGGCTCCTACGAGCAGTACTTC.

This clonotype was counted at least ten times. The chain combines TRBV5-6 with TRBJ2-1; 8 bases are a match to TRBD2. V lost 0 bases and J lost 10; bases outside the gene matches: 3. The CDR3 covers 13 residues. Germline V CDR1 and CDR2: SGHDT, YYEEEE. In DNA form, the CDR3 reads TGTGCCAGCAGCTTGGGCGGGACTAGGGAGCAGTTCTTC. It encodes CASSLGGTREQFF.

The CDR3 DNA follows: TGCAGTGCCTCCTCCAGGGTGGCTAATTCACCCCTCCACTTT. This codes for CSASSRVANSPLHF. This chain connects TRBV20-1 to TRBJ1-6, with D tentatively TRBD1 (5 bases). The V gene's germline CDR1 is DFQATT and CDR2 SNEGSKA (reference sequence). The germline V and J ends were trimmed by 6 bases and 6 bases, with 15 bases remaining between them. The CDR3 is made up of 14 amino acids.

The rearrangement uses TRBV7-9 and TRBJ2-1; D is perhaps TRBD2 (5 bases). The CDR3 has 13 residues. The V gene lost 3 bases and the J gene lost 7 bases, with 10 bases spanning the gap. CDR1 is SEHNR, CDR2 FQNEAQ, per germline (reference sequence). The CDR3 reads CASSLPGKNEQFF. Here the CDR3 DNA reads TGTGCCAGCAGCTTGCCGGGGAAGAATGAGCAGTTCTTC.

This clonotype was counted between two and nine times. CDR3 sequence reads: CATSDNAITRGGYNEQFF. CDR3 DNA sequence: TGTGCCACCAGTGACAACGCAATCACTCGTGGGGGTTACAATGAGCAGTTCTTC. The chain joins TRBV24-1 to TRBJ2-1; D tentatively fits TRBD1 or TRBD2 (5 bases each). The germline V gene encodes CDR1 KGHDR and CDR2 SFDVKD. The CDR3 loop spans 18 amino acids. The germline V and J ends were trimmed by 4 bases and 4 bases, with 22 bases remaining between them.

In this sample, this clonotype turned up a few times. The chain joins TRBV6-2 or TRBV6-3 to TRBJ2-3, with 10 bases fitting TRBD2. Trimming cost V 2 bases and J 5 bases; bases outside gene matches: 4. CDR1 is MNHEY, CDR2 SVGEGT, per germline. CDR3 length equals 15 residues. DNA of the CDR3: TGTGCCAGCAGTTACGGGACTAGCGTGGGAGATACGCAGTATTTT. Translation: CASSYGTSVGDTQYF.

CDR3 sequence: CSARLAGLRTDTQYF. The CDR3 DNA sequence: TGCAGTGCTAGACTAGCGGGTCTACGCACAGATACGCAGTATTTT. This chain joins TRBV20-1 and TRBJ2-3; 8 nucleotides line up with TRBD2. The germline CDR1 and CDR2 sequences are DFQATT and SNEGSKA (reference sequence). This CDR3 region has 15 residues. V lost 2 bases to trimming and J lost 1 base; unmatched junction nucleotides: 5.

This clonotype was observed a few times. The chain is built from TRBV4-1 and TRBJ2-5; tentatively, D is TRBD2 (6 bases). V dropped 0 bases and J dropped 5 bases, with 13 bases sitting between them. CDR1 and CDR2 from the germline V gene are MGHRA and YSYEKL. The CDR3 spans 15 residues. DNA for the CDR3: TGCGCCAGCAGCCAAGAGAACAGGAGGGTTGAGACCCAGTACTTC. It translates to CASSQENRRVETQYF.

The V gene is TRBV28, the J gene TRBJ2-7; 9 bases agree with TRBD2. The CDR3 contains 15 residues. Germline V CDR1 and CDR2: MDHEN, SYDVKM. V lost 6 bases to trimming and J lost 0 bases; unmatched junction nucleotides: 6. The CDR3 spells CASRVSGGSSYEQYF. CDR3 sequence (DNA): TGTGCCAGCAGAGTTAGCGGGGGAAGCTCCTACGAGCAGTACTTC.

The CDR3 region is CASSVDSEAFF. The CDR3 bases are TGTGCCAGCAGCGTGGACAGTGAAGCTTTCTTT. The rearrangement joins TRBV5-6 to TRBJ1-1; tentatively, D is TRBD1 (6 bases). The V gene lost 4 bases and the J gene lost 7 bases, with 8 bases spanning the gap. This CDR3 is 11 amino acids long. Germline V CDR1 and CDR2: SGHDT, YYEEEE. The full variable domain, its missing parts supplied by reference TRBV5-6 and TRBJ1-1, is DAGVTQSPTHLIKTRGQQVTLRCSPKSGHDTVSWYQQALGQGPQFIFQYYEEEERQRGNFPDRFSGHQFPNYSSELNVNALLLGDSALYLCASSVDSEAFFGQGTRLTVV.